This T cell receptor beta chain was profiled in a study of shared clonotypes between healthy human individuals (dated by TCRdb to 2020 to 2022). In terms of the full investigation: Three men and two women, aged 18 to 49 years, made up the cohort. Between about 0.8 and 9 billion PBMCs per donor were obtained by leukapheresis. Different laboratories and diverse techniques were used to prepare libraries and sequence TCR repertoires, to increase sequencing depth and limit assay-specific biases. To estimate repertoire size and how much clonotype sharing occurs between individuals, the study deeply sequenced the blood TCR repertoires of five healthy adults. Per donor, three plates each were used for CD4 naive and CD4 memory, two for CD8 naive, and one for CD8 memory.

What the research found in general, with its limitations: The genetic and exposure-history diversity represented was limited by the small number of donors. Compared with non-shared clonotypes, the clonotypes found in all four sorted-subset donors had higher generation probabilities. Pairwise subsampling led to the expectation that sequencing depth would affect the degree of clonotype sharing among donors. Roughly 5% of naive CD4, roughly 3.5% of naive CD8, approximately 2.2% of memory CD4, and approximately 0.4% of memory CD8 clonotypes were shared across several donors. Estimated clonotype richness was generally larger for naive than for memory subsets. Rarefaction of sorted-subset datasets indicated incomplete sequencing despite the large sequencing depth. Sampling was restricted to blood, and TCR repertoires in tissues likely differ from the TCR repertoires found in blood.

CD8 naive samples were CD45RO-negative cells positively selected for CCR7, giving a CD45RA+CCR7+ population that excluded TemRA cells. The donors were healthy, HIV-negative adults who had no recently reported acute infections or vaccinations. Every donor was a Caucasian adult residing in Nashville, Tennessee, USA. After blood collection by leukapheresis, PBMCs were isolated using Ficoll-Histopaque density gradient centrifugation and then cryopreserved in the vapor phase of liquid nitrogen. Purity and quantity of every magnetically sorted T cell population were checked by analytical flow cytometry. Genomic DNA was isolated from every sorted fraction and measured by UV absorbance on a Nanodrop 2000c. Using the deep immunoSEQ assay, multiplex PCR amplified TCR CDR3 regions from genomic DNA. Genomic DNA extracted from each cell subset was distributed evenly over all wells of several immunoSEQ 96-well plates, and each plate served as one replicate. For sorted subsets, each replicate PCR was loaded with about 0.2 ug genomic DNA, equivalent to approximately 27,000 T cell genomes. The purified libraries were quantified using a Qubit 3.0 fluorometer, sized with a Bioanalyzer 2100, and then quantified again using the KAPA Library Quantification kit. Every immunoSEQ 96-well plate was sequenced on a separate single-read 150-cycle Illumina NextSeq 550 flow cell. The original methods were these. The immunoSEQ output contained only junctional sequences without quality scores, so filtering could not match that applied to full-length reads. Sequences were annotated with PyIR, a Python wrapper for IgBLAST v1.9, and V/J genes and CDR3 were assigned using IMGT germline references. Reads were removed for weak V/J assignments (E-value above 1e-6), missing CDR3, stop codons, out-of-frame junctions, or ambiguous translated residues. A V3J clonotype was defined by an identical inferred V gene, J gene, and CDR3 amino acid sequence. The percentage overlap between two repertoires was calculated by dividing the number of shared unique clonotypes by the size of the smaller repertoire. Richness of each repertoire was evaluated using RTK rarefaction, the Chao1 estimator, and Recon v2.1 estimates of unobserved clonotypes. Generation probabilities were computed with OLGA for all TCRbeta clonotypes obtained by the gDNA method from a few donors. The clones in this table, taken by TCRdb from immuneACCESS, are in-frame only. Not every clone is retained; where verified, under half of the shortfall comes from an unresolved V gene, and the cause of the rest is unknown. Clone size and V and J calls were adopted from that table, with D and trimming inferred from the DNA. This sample holds a few million clones; 93% were observed only once. Of the sample, under 2% falls within the top ten clones.

About this clone itself: The antigen this receptor binds is unknown. Base qualities are not recorded, but no much larger clone differs from it by a single base.

The V end loses 6 bases and the J end loses 2 bases, and a stretch of 20 bases separates them. Measured from the cysteine to the phenylalanine, the CDR3 is 16 residues long. Only the CDR3 DNA is retained, 48 bases long and in frame from the first base. CDR1 is given as MDHEN and CDR2 as SYDVKM, both from the germline V gene. Here the chain combines TRBV28 and TRBJ2-7; TRBD1 is possibly the D segment (6 matching bases). The sample was naive CD8+ T cells from PBMCs. The sample's cell subset or site, from its label and the paper: CD45RA+CCR7+. This clonotype was sampled from a man between 18 and 35 years old in good health. Some clones in this sample may be carry-over from other donors' samples. This receptor has the CDR3 CASSPFGQSFTYEQYF. The nucleotides are TGTGCCAGCAGCCCTTTCGGACAGTCCTTTACCTACGAGCAGTACTTC.